The 23 T cell receptor beta chains presented below share a single source sample, sequenced in a study of cytomegalovirus exposure and HLA in healthy donors. With 60 Vbeta and 13 Jbeta primers, the PCR was carried out. Using immunoSEQ multiplex PCR, the repertoire was profiled, and TCRdb retains in-frame clones only, with some absent. There are roughly 26,000 clones in the sample; approximately 70% occur only once, and 4% to 4.5% lies in the top ten. The specimen sequenced was PBMCs. The receptor source for this set is a woman aged 50 to 65 in good health and CMV-seronegative.

The table lists this clone with a few counts. The chain is built from TRBV5-1 and TRBJ1-2; D might be TRBD1 (6 bases). The CDR3 sequence is 14 residues long. Trimming shortened V by 1 base and J by 4 bases, and 11 bases separated the two germline ends. Germline V gives CDR1 SGHRS, CDR2 YFSETQ. The CDR3 loop is CASSLLPGAYGYTF. As DNA, the CDR3 is TGCGCCAGCAGCTTGTTGCCAGGGGCCTATGGCTACACCTTC.

The chain is built from TRBV15 and TRBJ1-2; 8 bases are a match to TRBD1. The CDR3 runs 15 residues. Germline CDR1 is LNHNV and CDR2 is YYDKDF (reference sequence). Trimming at V came to 1 base and at J to 8 bases, leaving 9 bases not matched to a gene. The CDR3 coding sequence is TGTGCCACCAGCAGAGCCGGGCAGGGGGCCCCGGGCTACACCTTC. This codes for CATSRAGQGAPGYTF.

The V call is TRBV6-1, the J call TRBJ1-5; D perhaps matches TRBD1 (5 bases). V was cut by 3 bases and J by 2 bases, with 8 bases left in between. The CDR3 runs to 14 residues. The V gene's germline CDR1 is MNHNS and CDR2 SASEGT. The CDR3 region has the DNA TGTGCCAGCAGTGATAAAGGGGGCAATCAGCCCCAGCATTTT. Translating gives CASSDKGGNQPQHF.

V is TRBV29-1 and J is TRBJ2-1; 10 bases are a match to TRBD2. V lost 1 base to trimming and J lost 6 bases; unmatched junction nucleotides: 9. This CDR3 spans 16 amino acids. CDR1 and CDR2 from the germline V gene are SQVTM and ANQGSEA. The CDR3, as DNA: TGCAGCGTTGAAGGTAGCGGGAGGAATCTGGGCAATGAGCAGTTCTTC. Translating it yields CSVEGSGRNLGNEQFF.

The genes are TRBV7-2 and TRBJ1-2, with D possibly being TRBD1 (5 bases). This CDR3 is built from 15 residues. Germline V gene sequence: CDR1 SGHTA, CDR2 FQGNSA. V lost 4 bases, J lost 0 bases, and 12 bases lay in between. In DNA form, the CDR3 reads TGTGCCAGCAGCTCCCCTGACAGAGCTAACTATGGCTACACCTTC. It is translated as CASSSPDRANYGYTF.

As DNA, the CDR3 is TGCGCCAGCAGCTTGGCCACCGGACACGTCTACGAGCAGTACTTC. This gives the protein CASSLATGHVYEQYF. The rearrangement links TRBV5-1 to TRBJ2-7; a weak D match, TRBD1 (5 bases). Germline CDR1 and CDR2: SGHRS and YFSETQ. Trimming shortened V by 0 bases and J by 3 bases, and 13 bases separated the two germline ends. This CDR3 comprises 15 residues.

The gene calls are TRBV5-1 and TRBJ1-2; D unclear. Between the trimmed V and J ends, which lost 4 bases and 3 bases, there was a span of 10 bases. The length of the CDR3 is 13 residues. Germline V gene data show CDR1 as SGHRS and CDR2 as YFSETQ. The CDR3 DNA reads as TGCGCCAGCAGCCGGGAGCTCCACTATGGCTACACCTTC. It translates to CASSRELHYGYTF.

This clone was seen more than once but under ten times. The V and J genes are TRBV5-4 and TRBJ2-2; possibly TRBD2 for D (6 bases). The V and J ends lost 0 bases and 6 bases respectively, with 9 bases between them. This CDR3 has 14 residues. Germline assignment: CDR1 SGHNT and CDR2 YYREEE (reference sequence). The CDR3 loop reads CASSLETSPGELFF. The CDR3, as DNA: TGTGCCAGCAGCTTGGAAACTAGCCCCGGGGAGCTGTTTTTT.

The chain links TRBV2 to TRBJ2-7, with D uncertain. The germline V gene encodes CDR1 SNHLY and CDR2 FYNNEI. The CDR3 sequence is 13 residues long. Trimming removed 7 bases at V and 0 bases at J, with 10 bases between. CDR3 nucleotide sequence: TGTGCCAGCAAAAGGCCTAGCTCCTACGAGCAGTACTTC. Protein sequence: CASKRPSSYEQYF.

The chain uses TRBV4-1 and TRBJ2-7, with a weak D call TRBD2 (6 bases). In germline, CDR1 is MGHRA, CDR2 YSYEKL. The length of the CDR3 is 15 residues. V dropped 5 bases and J dropped 3 bases, with 17 bases sitting between them. The CDR3 bases are TGCGCCAGCAGCGGGGGGAGTTTCGGGGACTACGAGCAGTACTTC. It translates to CASSGGSFGDYEQYF.

This clone occurred a few times. This chain links TRBV6-1 with TRBJ2-1; maybe TRBD1 (5 bases). This CDR3 is 14 amino acids long. CDR1 and CDR2 from the germline V gene are MNHNS and SASEGT. Trimming removed 6 bases from V and 4 bases from J, with 13 bases in between. Written as DNA, the CDR3 is TGTGCCAGCAGCCCAAAAAGGGGTTACAATGAGCAGTTCTTC. Its protein product is CASSPKRGYNEQFF.

The chain uses TRBV2 and TRBJ1-1; D is undetermined. CDR1 and CDR2 (germline): SNHLY, FYNNEI. V was shortened by 4 bases and J by 5 bases, with 11 bases between the two germline ends. The CDR3 loop spans 13 amino acids. This chain's CDR3 is CASSGDLATEAFF. CDR3 nucleotide sequence: TGTGCCAGCAGTGGAGACTTGGCAACTGAAGCTTTCTTT.

V usage is TRBV28 and J usage is TRBJ1-2; 7 bases fit TRBD1. CDR3 size: 15 residues. Germline CDR1 and CDR2: MDHEN and SYDVKM. With 3 bases clipped from V and 4 bases from J, the junction kept 8 bases outside the gene matches. CDR3 amino acids: CASSLGRGLSYGYTF. As DNA, the CDR3 is TGTGCCAGCAGTTTGGGAAGGGGGCTTTCCTATGGCTACACCTTC.

CDR3 amino acids: CASSTGTYTNEQYF. CDR3 DNA: TGCGCCAGCAGCACCGGGACTTACACTAACGAGCAGTACTTC. This chain joins TRBV5-1 and TRBJ2-7, with D maybe TRBD2 (6 bases). Germline lookup yields CDR1 SGHRS and CDR2 YFSETQ. Between the trimmed V and J ends, which lost 4 bases and 5 bases, there was a span of 16 bases. This CDR3 has 14 amino acids. Using reference TRBV5-1 and TRBJ2-7 for the parts outside the CDR3, the full variable domain is KAGVTQTPRYLIKTRGQQVTLSCSPISGHRSVSWYQQTPGQGLQFLFEYFSETQRNKGNFPGRFSGRQFSNSRSEMNVSTLELGDSALYLCASSTGTYTNEQYFGPGTRLTVT.

This clone was counted a few times. This rearrangement joins TRBV9 to TRBJ1-4; D is unclear. Germline V gene lookup returns CDR1 SGDLS and CDR2 YYNGEE. Trimming removed 0 bases at V and 8 bases at J, with 11 bases between. The CDR3 is made up of 14 amino acids. The CDR3 DNA reads as TGTGCCAGCAGCGTAGGAAACAGCTTCGAAAAACTGTTTTTT. Encoded protein: CASSVGNSFEKLFF.

The J gene is TRBJ1-1, the V gene TRBV19; 8 bases fit TRBD1. Germline V gene lookup returns CDR1 LNHDA and CDR2 SQIVND (reference sequence). Trimming removed 2 bases from V and 5 bases from J; junction bases left unmatched: 4. CDR3 length equals 14 residues. This CDR3 is CASSISNRGTEAFF. The CDR3 nucleotides read TGTGCCAGTAGTATAAGTAACAGGGGGACTGAAGCTTTCTTT.

This clone was seen more than once but under ten times. The chain joins TRBV6-6 to TRBJ2-1; 12 bases are a match to TRBD2. The germline gives CDR1 MNHNY, CDR2 SVGAGI (reference sequence). The CDR3 is made up of 14 amino acids. V was pared by 7 bases and J by 6 bases, with 4 bases of the junction left unmatched. DNA for the CDR3: TGTGCCAGCAACCCGGGACTAGCGGGCAATGAGCAGTTCTTC. Amino acids: CASNPGLAGNEQFF.

This chain links TRBV28 with TRBJ1-4; no reliable D call. The V end was cut by 1 base, the J end by 8 bases, with 11 bases between. Germline V gives CDR1 MDHEN, CDR2 SYDVKM. This CDR3 is 14 amino acids long. The CDR3: CASSLSGIGEKLFF. CDR3 in DNA: TGTGCCAGCAGTTTATCGGGGATCGGAGAAAAACTGTTTTTT. Full variable domain (outside the CDR3, taken from reference TRBV28 and TRBJ1-4): DVKVTQSSRYLVKRTGEKVFLECVQDMDHENMFWYRQDPGLGLRLIYFSYDVKMKEKGDIPEGYSVSREKKERFSLILESASTNQTSMYLCASSLSGIGEKLFFGSGTQLSVL.

The V call is TRBV5-1, the J call TRBJ1-1; the D is unclear. The germline V gene has CDR1 SGHRS and CDR2 YFSETQ. CDR3 length: 11 residues. Trimming pared 3 bases from V and 8 bases from J, leaving 8 bases between. The CDR3 coding sequence is TGCGCCAGCAGCTCAAGAGGAGAAGCTTTCTTT. It translates to CASSSRGEAFF.

This chain connects TRBV29-1 to TRBJ2-5; D possibly corresponds to TRBD1 (5 bases). CDR1 is SQVTM and CDR2 is ANQGSEA in the germline V gene. The germline V and J ends were trimmed by 3 bases and 5 bases, with 10 bases remaining between them. The CDR3 extends over 12 amino acids. The CDR3 is CSVDREQETQYF. The CDR3 DNA sequence: TGCAGCGTTGACAGGGAACAGGAGACCCAGTACTTC.

CDR3 DNA sequence: TGTGCCAGCAGCGACAGGGAGAGGAGCAATCAGCCCCAGCATTTT. Translated: CASSDRERSNQPQHF. The V call is TRBV6-6, the J call TRBJ1-5; 7 bases are a match to TRBD1. Germline-derived CDR1 and CDR2 are MNHNY and SVGAGI (reference sequence). V lost 6 bases and J lost 1; bases outside the gene matches: 6. This CDR3 region has 15 residues.

The chain couples TRBV11-3 to TRBJ2-7, with 8 bases lining up with TRBD1. V lost 6 bases to trimming and J lost 0 bases; unmatched junction nucleotides: 4. The germline V gene has CDR1 SGHNT and CDR2 YENEEA. This CDR3 region has 14 residues. The CDR3 reads CASSAGGSSYEQYF. CDR3 nucleotide sequence: TGTGCCAGCAGTGCAGGGGGCAGCTCCTACGAGCAGTACTTC.

J is TRBJ2-7 and V is TRBV6-5; D gene uncertain. The length of the CDR3 is 14 residues. V shed 5 bases and J shed 0 bases, with 11 bases lying between them. Germline V gene data show CDR1 as MNHEY and CDR2 as SVGAGI. CDR3 residues: CASSPRHPSYEQYF. The CDR3 coding sequence is TGTGCCAGCAGTCCCAGACACCCCTCCTACGAGCAGTACTTC.